Presented here are 21 T cell receptor beta chains from one specimen sequenced in a study of cytomegalovirus exposure and HLA in healthy donors. It was with 60 Vbeta and 13 Jbeta primers that the PCR ran. Profiling relied on immunoSEQ multiplex PCR, and the TCRdb table lists in-frame clones only, not all of them. Here the sample spans about 170,000 clones, roughly 85% being singletons. Sequencing was done on a sample of PBMCs. Source of these receptors: a boy aged 2 to 10 in good health and CMV-seronegative.

This chain uses TRBV27 with TRBJ2-5; TRBD2 aligns across 7 bases. Trimming at V came to 3 bases and at J to 5 bases, leaving 6 bases not matched to a gene. Germline CDR1 is MNHEY and CDR2 is SMNVEV (reference sequence). This CDR3 has 14 amino acids. In DNA form, the CDR3 reads TGTGCCAGCAGTTTGTACGGGGGGAGGGAGACCCAGTACTTC. Its translation: CASSLYGGRETQYF.

This chain uses TRBV2 with TRBJ1-4, with 12 nucleotides matching TRBD1. The trim removed 3 bases at V and 3 bases at J, leaving 5 bases unmatched. Germline CDR1 and CDR2: SNHLY and FYNNEI. The CDR3 covers 17 residues. The CDR3 protein is CASSDGTGGASNEKLFF. The CDR3 bases are TGTGCCAGCAGTGACGGGACAGGGGGCGCGTCTAATGAAAAACTGTTTTTT.

The J gene is TRBJ1-2, the V gene TRBV29-1, with 10 nucleotides matching TRBD1. The germline gives CDR1 SQVTM, CDR2 ANQGSEA. V shed 4 bases, J shed 4 bases, and the junction held 6 bases outside the gene matches. The CDR3 is 14 residues long. The CDR3 bases are TGCAGCGTTGGAGGACAGGGGGTAGCCTATGGCTACACCTTC. This codes for CSVGGQGVAYGYTF.

The rearrangement uses TRBV6-6 and TRBJ2-1, with TRBD2 identical over 10 bases. The germline CDR1 and CDR2 sequences are MNHNY and SVGAGI (reference sequence). The CDR3 is 15 amino acids. V lost 7 bases, J lost 4 bases, and 7 bases stayed unmatched. The CDR3 nucleotides read TGTGCCAGCACCCTGGGACTAGCGAATTACAATGAGCAGTTCTTC. This sequence encodes CASTLGLANYNEQFF.

The CDR3 nucleotides are TGTGCCAGCCGGGGGTTGAGGGGCTACACCTTC. Translation: CASRGLRGYTF. The chain links TRBV2 to TRBJ1-2; D perhaps matches TRBD1 (5 bases). The CDR3 is made up of 11 amino acids. Germline values: CDR1 SNHLY, CDR2 FYNNEI. V gave up 8 bases and J gave up 8 bases, with 12 bases separating them.

This clone has just one count. One end of the junction fails to match germline, which may point to a read error. V is TRBV27 and J is TRBJ2-5; 9 bases fit TRBD2. Germline V gene lookup returns CDR1 MNHEY and CDR2 SMNVEV (reference sequence). This CDR3 comprises 16 residues. CDR3 sequence (DNA): TGTGCCAGCAGCTTATTGGGTAGCGGGAGTAAAGAGACCCAGTACTTC. Amino acid sequence: CASSLLGSGSKETQYF.

This clone has more than one count but fewer than ten. J is TRBJ2-2 and V is TRBV6-6, with TRBD2 identical over 8 bases. The CDR3 length is 15 residues. Per germline, CDR1 MNHNY and CDR2 SVGAGI (reference sequence). V trimming: 6 bases; J trimming: 4 bases; junction bases outside the gene matches: 7. The CDR3 sequence is CASRRAGESTGELFF. The DNA for the CDR3 is TGTGCCAGCAGGAGAGCGGGAGAGAGCACCGGGGAGCTGTTTTTT.

The genes are TRBV21-1 and TRBJ2-3; TRBD2, as called in the table, went unchecked against the DNA. TRBV21-1 is listed as a pseudogene. CDR3 length equals 15 residues. CDR3 loop: CASSKSNRSTDTQYF. CDR3 in DNA: TGTGCCAGCAGTAAGAGTAATCGTAGCACAGATACGCAGTATTTT.

The chain joins TRBV6-1 to TRBJ1-6; D gene uncertain. This CDR3 comprises 14 residues. V lost 6 bases and J 13 bases, leaving 19 bases between the germline ends. Germline loops: CDR1 MNHNS, CDR2 SASEGT. CDR3 in DNA: TGTGCCAGCAGCCTACAGAAACTCGCTCCCCCCCTCCACTTT. This codes for CASSLQKLAPPLHF.

The V and J genes are TRBV6-4 and TRBJ2-7; possibly TRBD2 for D (6 bases). Trimming took 6 bases from V and 1 from J, leaving 16 bases between them. In germline, CDR1 is MRHNA, CDR2 SNTAGT. The CDR3 sequence is 15 residues long. The CDR3 region is CASSLKWGESYEQYF. The CDR3 DNA reads as TGTGCCAGCAGCTTAAAGTGGGGGGAATCCTACGAGCAGTACTTC.

The V call is TRBV28, the J call TRBJ1-2; maybe TRBD1 (6 bases). The CDR3 runs 15 residues. The germline gives CDR1 MDHEN, CDR2 SYDVKM. Trimming took off 5 bases at V and 4 bases at J, with 17 bases between the two ends. CDR3 amino acids: CASSPYNRVAYGYTF. CDR3 sequence (DNA): TGTGCCAGCAGTCCCTATAACAGGGTTGCCTATGGCTACACCTTC.

This sequence joins TRBV2 and TRBJ2-5, with 7 bases matching TRBD1. CDR3 length: 13 residues. Trimming cost V 10 bases and J 2 bases; bases outside gene matches: 7. The V gene's germline CDR1 is SNHLY and CDR2 FYNNEI. CDR3 region: CATCRGQQETQYF. As DNA, the CDR3 is TGTGCCACCTGTAGGGGGCAGCAAGAGACCCAGTACTTC.

The rearrangement uses TRBV19 and TRBJ1-1, with D tentatively TRBD1 (6 bases). This CDR3 comprises 14 residues. CDR1 and CDR2 from the germline V gene are LNHDA and SQIVND (reference sequence). Between the trimmed V and J ends, which lost 5 bases and 3 bases, there was a span of 13 bases. CDR3 nucleotide sequence: TGTGCCAGTAGTCACAGGGCCCGCGACACTGAAGCTTTCTTT. Protein: CASSHRARDTEAFF.

The genes are TRBV7-9 and TRBJ1-2; the D gene is possibly TRBD1 (6 bases). CDR1 is SEHNR, CDR2 FQNEAQ, per germline (reference sequence). The CDR3 sequence is 16 residues long. V lost 0 bases, J lost 6 bases, and 17 bases lay in between. CDR3 sequence reads: CASSLAGGANRDGYTF. CDR3 nucleotide sequence: TGTGCCAGCAGCTTAGCGGGGGGGGCGAACAGGGATGGCTACACCTTC.

This chain links TRBV11-2 with TRBJ2-1, with TRBD2 matching 14 bases. V was pared by 0 bases and J by 9 bases, with 1 base of the junction left unmatched. The CDR3 loop spans 15 amino acids. The germline V gene encodes CDR1 SGHAT and CDR2 FQNNGV. CDR3 bases: TGTGCCAGCAGCTTAGACGGACTAGCGGGAGGTGAGCAGTTCTTC. The encoded protein is CASSLDGLAGGEQFF. Complete variable domain (other parts from reference TRBV11-2 and TRBJ2-1): EAGVAQSPRYKIIEKRQSVAFWCNPISGHATLYWYQQILGQGPKLLIQFQNNGVVDDSQLPKDRFSAERLKGVDSTLKIQPAKLEDSAVYLCASSLDGLAGGEQFFGPGTRLTVL.

This clone was seen more than once but under ten times. This sequence joins TRBV30 and TRBJ2-3; D is uncertain. CDR1 GTSNPN and CDR2 SVGIG come from the germline V gene (reference sequence). V was cut by 4 bases and J by 3 bases, with 8 bases left in between. The CDR3 sequence is 12 residues long. Here the CDR3 DNA reads TGTGCCTGGACTGCTATTACAGATACGCAGTATTTT. Translating it yields CAWTAITDTQYF.

The chain couples TRBV19 to TRBJ1-5; weak D call: TRBD1 (6 bases). Germline V gene data show CDR1 as LNHDA and CDR2 as SQIVND (reference sequence). The CDR3 length is 14 residues. The V end was cut by 5 bases, the J end by 5 bases, with 13 bases between. This CDR3 is CASSPGGGYQPQHF. The CDR3 DNA reads as TGTGCCAGTAGTCCCGGGGGGGGCTATCAGCCCCAGCATTTT.

CDR3 in DNA: TGTGCCAGTAGTGCCGGACAGGGGGTTTGGGGGGAGCTGTTTTTT. Its translation: CASSAGQGVWGELFF. The V gene is TRBV19, the J gene TRBJ2-2; 10 bases line up with TRBD1. From germline, CDR1 is LNHDA and CDR2 SQIVND (reference sequence). V lost 5 bases, J lost 8 bases, and 8 bases stayed unmatched. The CDR3 spans 15 residues.

As concerns this clone: At one boundary the junction diverges from the germline segment, which might be a read error. V gene TRBV7-9 combines with J gene TRBJ1-1, with D perhaps TRBD1 (5 bases). There are 15 residues in the CDR3. Looked up from germline, CDR1 is SEHNR and CDR2 is FQNEAQ (reference sequence). The CDR3 DNA is TGTTCCAGCACTCCGTGGGGCGGGGAAAACACTGAAGCTTTCTTT. Its translation is CSSTPWGGENTEAFF.

This clone appeared once. The chain links TRBV12-5 to TRBJ2-1; D ambiguous. The CDR3 consists of 12 residues. Trimming removed 4 bases from V and 9 bases from J, with 10 bases in between. Germline-derived CDR1 and CDR2 are LGHNT and FRNRAP. CDR3 bases: TGTGCTAGTGGTTCCAGTTACGCTGAGCAGTTCTTC. This codes for CASGSSYAEQFF.

There are a few counts of this clone. The V gene is TRBV19, the J gene TRBJ1-4, with a weak D call TRBD1 (6 bases). Trimming shortened V by 6 bases and J by 3 bases, and 20 bases separated the two germline ends. The CDR3 runs to 17 residues. Looked up from germline, CDR1 is LNHDA and CDR2 is SQIVND (reference sequence). The CDR3 sequence: CASSRQARPGSNEKLFF. The CDR3 DNA follows: TGTGCCAGTAGCCGACAGGCCCGACCGGGCTCTAATGAAAAACTGTTTTTT.